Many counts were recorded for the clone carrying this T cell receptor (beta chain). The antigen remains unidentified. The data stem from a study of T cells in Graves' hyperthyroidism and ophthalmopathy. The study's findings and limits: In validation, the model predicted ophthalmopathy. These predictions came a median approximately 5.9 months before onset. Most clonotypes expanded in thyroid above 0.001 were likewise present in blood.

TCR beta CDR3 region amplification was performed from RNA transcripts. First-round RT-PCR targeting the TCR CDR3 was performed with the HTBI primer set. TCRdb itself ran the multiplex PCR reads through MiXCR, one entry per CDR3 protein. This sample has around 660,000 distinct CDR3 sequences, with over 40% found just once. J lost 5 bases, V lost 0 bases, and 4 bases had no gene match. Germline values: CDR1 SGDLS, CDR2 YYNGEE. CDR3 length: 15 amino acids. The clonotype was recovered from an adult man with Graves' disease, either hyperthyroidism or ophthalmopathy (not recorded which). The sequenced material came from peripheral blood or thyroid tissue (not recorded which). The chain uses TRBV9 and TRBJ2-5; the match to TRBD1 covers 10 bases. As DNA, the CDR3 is TGTGCCAGCAGCGTAGCCCCGGGACAGGGGGAGACCCAGTACTTC. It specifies CASSVAPGQGETQYF.